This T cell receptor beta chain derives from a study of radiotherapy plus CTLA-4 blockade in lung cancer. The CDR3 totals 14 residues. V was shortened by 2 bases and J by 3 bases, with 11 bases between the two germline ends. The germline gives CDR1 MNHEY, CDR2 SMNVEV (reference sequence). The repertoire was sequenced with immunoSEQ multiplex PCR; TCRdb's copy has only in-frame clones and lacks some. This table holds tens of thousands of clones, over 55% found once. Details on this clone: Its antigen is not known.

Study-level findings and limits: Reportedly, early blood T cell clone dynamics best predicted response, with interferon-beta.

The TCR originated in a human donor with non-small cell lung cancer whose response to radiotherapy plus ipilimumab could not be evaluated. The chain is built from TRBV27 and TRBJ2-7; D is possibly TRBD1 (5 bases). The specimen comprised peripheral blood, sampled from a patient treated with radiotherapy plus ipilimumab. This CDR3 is CASSLQGSDYEQYF. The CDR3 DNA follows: TGTGCCAGCAGTTTACAGGGCAGTGACTACGAGCAGTACTTC.